The 22 T cell receptor beta chains presented below share a single source sample, sequenced in a study of T cells after yellow fever vaccination. TCRdb redid the calling of the 5' RACE reads with MiXCR, one entry per CDR3 protein. The sample lists some 400,000 distinct CDR3 sequences; around 20% were seen once. The source material was PBMCs, sampled before the yellow fever booster vaccination. Every receptor here comes from a man younger than 35 who received the YFV17D yellow fever vaccine.

This clonotype was observed a handful of times. The chain uses TRBV6-5 and TRBJ1-4, with D unclear. This CDR3 has 14 residues. V lost 5 bases, J lost 4 bases, and 11 bases lay in between. Germline V gene sequence: CDR1 MNHEY, CDR2 SVGAGI. The CDR3 is CASSPQRNNEKLFF. In nucleotides, the CDR3 is TGTGCCAGCAGTCCCCAGAGGAATAATGAAAAACTGTTTTTT.

V is TRBV7-9 and J is TRBJ2-7; weak D call: TRBD2 (5 bases). V lost 4 bases, J lost 2 bases, and 15 bases lay in between. This CDR3 spans 15 amino acids. Per the germline V gene, CDR1 is SEHNR and CDR2 is FQNEAQ (reference sequence). CDR3 nucleotide sequence: TGTGCCAGCAGCTCCTCCTCCGGGAACCCCTACGAGCAGTACTTC. This sequence encodes CASSSSSGNPYEQYF.

This rearrangement joins TRBV20-1 to TRBJ1-5; tentative D call: TRBD1 (5 bases). Trimming removed 2 bases at V and 0 bases at J, with 8 bases between. Looked up from germline, CDR1 is DFQATT and CDR2 is SNEGSKA (reference sequence). The CDR3 totals 14 residues. The CDR3 DNA sequence: TGCAGTGCTAGAAGCGACAGTAGCAATCAGCCCCAGCATTTT. Protein sequence: CSARSDSSNQPQHF.

The table lists this clonotype with a few counts. This chain joins TRBV5-1 and TRBJ1-2; 8 bases are a match to TRBD1. In germline, CDR1 is SGHRS, CDR2 YFSETQ. CDR3 length: 14 residues. V gave up 4 bases and J gave up 3 bases; unmatched junction bases: 5. CDR3 nucleotide sequence: TGCGCCAGCAGCGTGCCGGGACAGGACTATGGCTACACCTTC. Translated, it gives CASSVPGQDYGYTF.

This clonotype was seen repeatedly, ten times or more. V usage is TRBV20-1 and J usage is TRBJ2-7; no definite D call. Germline CDR1 and CDR2: DFQATT and SNEGSKA (reference sequence). The length of the CDR3 is 14 residues. With 3 bases removed from V and 6 bases from J, the gap between germline ends came to 18 bases. CDR3 DNA: TGCAGTGCTAGTACACGTCAGGTGGGATCCGAGCAGTACGTC. Its protein product is CSASTRQVGSEQYV.

The chain couples TRBV5-1 to TRBJ2-7, with a weak D call TRBD1 (6 bases). V was pared by 4 bases and J by 2 bases, with 13 bases between. Germline V gene sequence: CDR1 SGHRS, CDR2 YFSETQ. The CDR3 contains 14 residues. DNA for the CDR3: TGCGCCAGCAGCCTCGACAGGTTTCCCTACGAGCAGTACGTC. Amino acid sequence: CASSLDRFPYEQYV.

V and J are TRBV9 and TRBJ2-5; 7 bases align to TRBD1. After removal of 0 bases from V and 2 bases from J, the junction contained 4 bases not matched to a gene. CDR3 length: 15 amino acids. CDR1 SGDLS and CDR2 YYNGEE come from the germline V gene. The CDR3 reads CASSVAGDRQETQYF. CDR3 coding DNA: TGTGCCAGCAGCGTAGCTGGGGACAGACAAGAGACCCAGTACTTC. Complete variable domain (other parts from reference TRBV9 and TRBJ2-5): DSGVTQTPKHLITATGQRVTLRCSPRSGDLSVYWYQQSLDQGLQFLIQYYNGEERAKGNILERFSAQQFPDLHSELNLSSLELGDSALYFCASSVAGDRQETQYFGPGTRLLVL.

There are a few counts of this clonotype. This chain joins TRBV6-2 or TRBV6-3 and TRBJ1-1, with D possibly TRBD1 on 5 matching bases. Germline-derived CDR1 and CDR2 are MNHEY and SVGEGT. V was pared by 6 bases and J by 1 base, with 21 bases between. The CDR3 has 17 amino acids. CDR3 nucleotides: TGTGCCAGCAGACCCGCGGGTGATTGGGGCCGGAACACTGAAGCTTTCTTT. Protein sequence: CASRPAGDWGRNTEAFF.

This clonotype occurred a few times. This chain uses TRBV20-1 with TRBJ1-5; D not resolved. Between the trimmed V and J ends, which lost 6 bases and 1 base, there was a span of 10 bases. Germline V lookup: CDR1 DFQATT, CDR2 SNEGSKA (reference sequence). This CDR3 region has 13 residues. The CDR3 spells CSADKQSNQPQHF. In DNA, the CDR3 is TGCAGTGCCGACAAGCAGAGCAATCAGCCCCAGCATTTT.

This clonotype was seen a handful of times. The chain joins TRBV5-1 to TRBJ2-5, with 11 positions matching TRBD2. After removal of 3 bases from V and 5 bases from J, the junction contained 6 bases not matched to a gene. CDR3 size: 15 residues. CDR1 is SGHRS, CDR2 YFSETQ, per germline. Here the CDR3 DNA reads TGCGCCAGCAGCTGGGCGACTAGCGGGGCTGAGACCCAGTACTTC. Amino acid sequence: CASSWATSGAETQYF.

The table lists this clonotype with a few counts. This chain connects TRBV25-1 to TRBJ2-7, with D perhaps TRBD2 (6 bases). CDR1 MGHDK and CDR2 SYGVNS come from the germline V gene. This CDR3 is built from 15 residues. Trimming took off 5 bases at V and 2 bases at J, with 16 bases between the two ends. As DNA, the CDR3 is TGTGCCAGCAGTCCCCCCGGGACTGAGACCTACGAGCAGTACTTC. It translates to CASSPPGTETYEQYF.

The sample holds a few counts of this clonotype. The V call is TRBV7-9, the J call TRBJ2-1; 10 nucleotides line up with TRBD2. V was pared by 1 base and J by 10 bases, with 13 bases of the junction left unmatched. The germline V gene has CDR1 SEHNR and CDR2 FQNEAQ (reference sequence). The CDR3 has 17 residues. CDR3 sequence (DNA): TGTGCCAGCAGCTTAGGGGCTAGCGGGGGATACCGAAAGGAGCAGTTCTTC. It translates to CASSLGASGGYRKEQFF.

The chain joins TRBV6-5 to TRBJ2-1; D unresolved. Germline assignment: CDR1 MNHEY and CDR2 SVGAGI. Trimming took off 0 bases at V and 4 bases at J, with 4 bases between the two ends. CDR3 length: 13 residues. The CDR3 protein is CASSYSRYNEQFF. For the CDR3, the DNA is TGTGCCAGCAGTTACTCGCGGTACAATGAGCAGTTCTTC.

The chain has TRBV20-1 and TRBJ2-1, with D maybe TRBD1 (5 bases). The CDR3 sequence is 13 residues long. The germline V gene has CDR1 DFQATT and CDR2 SNEGSKA (reference sequence). V was trimmed by 6 bases and J by 8 bases, leaving 17 bases between them. The CDR3 loop reads CSAPPSWGDEQFF. The DNA of the CDR3 is TGCAGTGCGCCGCCAAGCTGGGGCGATGAGCAGTTCTTC.

V usage is TRBV7-9 and J usage is TRBJ2-1; the D is unclear. The germline V gene has CDR1 SEHNR and CDR2 FQNEAQ (reference sequence). The length of the CDR3 is 13 residues. Trimming stripped 11 bases from V and 4 bases from J, with 15 bases between. The CDR3 reads CAWRPPRYNEQFF. As DNA, the CDR3 is TGTGCCTGGCGACCTCCGCGGTACAATGAGCAGTTCTTC.

CDR3 coding DNA: TGTGCCAGCAGTTTATCACCCTATAGCAATCAGCCCCAGCATTTT. This encodes CASSLSPYSNQPQHF. The chain recombines TRBV12-3 or TRBV12-4 with TRBJ1-5, with D unresolved. The V end lost 2 bases, the J end lost 0 bases, and 8 bases lay between the germline ends. The CDR3 length is 15 residues.

This clonotype occurred many times. V usage is TRBV5-1 and J usage is TRBJ2-3; 7 bases fit TRBD2. The V gene's germline CDR1 is SGHRS and CDR2 YFSETQ. Trimming took 4 bases from V and 2 from J; bases not matched to a gene: 4. CDR3 length: 14 amino acids. CDR3 DNA sequence: TGCGCCAGCAGCCCAGGGACTACCACAGATACGCAGTATTTT. This gives the protein CASSPGTTTDTQYF.

The chain couples TRBV24-1 to TRBJ2-1; D not certain. Germline loops: CDR1 KGHDR, CDR2 SFDVKD. CDR3 length: 12 residues. V was trimmed by 0 bases and J by 5 bases, leaving 1 base between them. In nucleotides, the CDR3 is TGTGCCACCAGTGATTTGGACAATGAGCAGTTCTTC. Residues: CATSDLDNEQFF.

The chain uses TRBV20-1 and TRBJ2-7; no definite D call. Per germline, CDR1 DFQATT and CDR2 SNEGSKA (reference sequence). This CDR3 region has 11 residues. Trimming removed 3 bases from V and 2 bases from J, with 5 bases in between. The CDR3 DNA follows: TGCAGTGCTAGCGCGACCTACGAGCAGTACTTC. This gives the protein CSASATYEQYF.

In its sample, this clonotype was seen many times. The rearrangement joins TRBV4-2 to TRBJ2-1; D ambiguous. Between the trimmed V and J ends, which lost 0 bases and 0 bases, there was a span of 6 bases. Germline V CDR1 and CDR2: LGHNA, YNFKEQ. The CDR3 is made up of 15 amino acids. In DNA form, the CDR3 reads TGTGCCAGCAGCCAAGATGACGGCTCCTACAATGAGCAGTTCTTC. This codes for CASSQDDGSYNEQFF.

J is TRBJ2-1 and V is TRBV11-2; 11 nucleotides align to TRBD2. The junction had 12 bases not matched to a gene; V was cut back by 4 bases and J by 10 bases. This CDR3 comprises 16 residues. Germline CDR1 and CDR2: SGHAT and FQNNGV. The CDR3 sequence: CASSSSSGGWIREQFF. In nucleotides, the CDR3 is TGTGCCAGCAGCTCCTCTAGCGGGGGGTGGATTCGGGAGCAGTTCTTC.

This clonotype was observed a handful of times. The chain links TRBV7-2 to TRBJ2-3, with 8 bases matching TRBD2. After removal of 0 bases from V and 6 bases from J, the junction contained 8 bases not matched to a gene. Germline V gene sequence: CDR1 SGHTA, CDR2 FQGNSA. This CDR3 has 16 amino acids. In DNA, the CDR3 is TGTGCCAGCAGCTTAGCCCACCGGGGGGGCCCCGATACGCAGTATTTT. Translated, it gives CASSLAHRGGPDTQYF.